This section outlines one TCR beta chain sequence together with its context. The sample belongs to a study of blood T cell repertoires in COVID-19. Study information: Collection of acute and convalescent COVID-19 samples took place in the United States, Italy and Spain.

TCRdb keeps only in-frame clones here, not all; method: immunoSEQ multiplex PCR. The sample comprises a few hundred thousand clones, around nine tenths of which are singletons, and roughly a tenth rests with the top ten. Source material: PBMCs or T cells enriched from blood (not recorded which). The TCR was taken from a woman aged 50 to 65 who had recovered from COVID-19.

Written as DNA, the CDR3 is TGTGCCAGTAGTTGGCCGGGACAGGGTAATACTGAAGCTTTCTTT. Amino acid sequence: CASSWPGQGNTEAFF. The V call is TRBV19, the J call TRBJ1-1, with 9 bases aligning to TRBD1. V shed 5 bases, J shed 5 bases, and the junction held 9 bases outside the gene matches. The CDR3 sequence is 15 residues long. Germline lookup yields CDR1 LNHDA and CDR2 SQIVND (reference sequence).